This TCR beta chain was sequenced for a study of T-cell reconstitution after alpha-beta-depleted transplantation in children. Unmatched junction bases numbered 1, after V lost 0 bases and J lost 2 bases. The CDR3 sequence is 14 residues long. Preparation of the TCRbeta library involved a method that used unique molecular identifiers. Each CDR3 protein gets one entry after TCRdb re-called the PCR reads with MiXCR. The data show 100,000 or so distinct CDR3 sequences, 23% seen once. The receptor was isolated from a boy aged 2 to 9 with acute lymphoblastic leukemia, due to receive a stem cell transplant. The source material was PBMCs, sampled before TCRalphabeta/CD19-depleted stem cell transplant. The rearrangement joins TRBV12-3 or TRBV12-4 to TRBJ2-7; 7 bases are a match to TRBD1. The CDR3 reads CASSLATGAYEQYF. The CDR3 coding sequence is TGTGCCAGCAGTTTAGCCACAGGGGCCTACGAGCAGTACTTC.